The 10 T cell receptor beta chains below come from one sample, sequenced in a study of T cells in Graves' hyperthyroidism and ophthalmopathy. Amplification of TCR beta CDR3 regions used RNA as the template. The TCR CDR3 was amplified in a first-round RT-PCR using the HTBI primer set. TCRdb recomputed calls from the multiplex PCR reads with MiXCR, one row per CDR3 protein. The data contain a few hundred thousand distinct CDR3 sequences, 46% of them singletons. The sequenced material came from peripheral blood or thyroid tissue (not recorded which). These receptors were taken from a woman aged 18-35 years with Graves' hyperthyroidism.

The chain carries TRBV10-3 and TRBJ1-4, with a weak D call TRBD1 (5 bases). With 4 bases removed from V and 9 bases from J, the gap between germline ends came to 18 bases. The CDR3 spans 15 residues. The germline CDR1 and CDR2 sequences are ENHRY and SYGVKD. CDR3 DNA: TGTGCCATCAGTGGACCTGGGGGAGTTGAGAAAAAACTGTTTTTT. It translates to CAISGPGGVEKKLFF.

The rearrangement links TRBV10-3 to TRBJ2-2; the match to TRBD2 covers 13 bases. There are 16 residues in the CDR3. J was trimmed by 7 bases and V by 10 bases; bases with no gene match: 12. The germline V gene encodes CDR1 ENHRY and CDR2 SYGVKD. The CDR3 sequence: CASSGLAGAGFGELFF. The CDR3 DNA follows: TGTGCCAGCAGCGGACTAGCGGGAGCAGGGTTCGGGGAGCTGTTTTTT.

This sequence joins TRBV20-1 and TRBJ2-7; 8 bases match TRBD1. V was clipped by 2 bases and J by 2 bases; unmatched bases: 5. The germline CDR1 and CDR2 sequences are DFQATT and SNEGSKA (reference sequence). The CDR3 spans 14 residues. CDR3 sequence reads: CSARTRQGTYEQYF. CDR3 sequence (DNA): TGCAGTGCTAGAACAAGACAGGGGACCTACGAGCAGTACTTC.

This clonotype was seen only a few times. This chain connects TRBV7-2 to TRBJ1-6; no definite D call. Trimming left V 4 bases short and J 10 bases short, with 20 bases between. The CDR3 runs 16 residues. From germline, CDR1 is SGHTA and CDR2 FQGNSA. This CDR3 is CASSSGRIGDGSPLHF. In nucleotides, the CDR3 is TGTGCCAGCAGCTCTGGGCGCATTGGAGATGGGTCACCCCTCCACTTT.

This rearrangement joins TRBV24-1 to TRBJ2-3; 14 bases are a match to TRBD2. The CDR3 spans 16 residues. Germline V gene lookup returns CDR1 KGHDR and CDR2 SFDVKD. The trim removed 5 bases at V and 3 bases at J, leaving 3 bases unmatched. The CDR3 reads CATSAGTSGRTDTQYF. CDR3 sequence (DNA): TGTGCCACCAGTGCCGGGACTAGCGGGAGAACAGATACGCAGTATTTT.

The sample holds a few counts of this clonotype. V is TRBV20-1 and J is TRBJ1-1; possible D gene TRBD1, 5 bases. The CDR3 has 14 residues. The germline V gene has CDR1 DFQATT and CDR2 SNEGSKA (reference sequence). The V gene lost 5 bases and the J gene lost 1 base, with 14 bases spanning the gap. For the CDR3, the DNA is TGCAGTGCTCAACAGGTATTGACGAACACTGAAGCTTTCTTT. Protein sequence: CSAQQVLTNTEAFF.

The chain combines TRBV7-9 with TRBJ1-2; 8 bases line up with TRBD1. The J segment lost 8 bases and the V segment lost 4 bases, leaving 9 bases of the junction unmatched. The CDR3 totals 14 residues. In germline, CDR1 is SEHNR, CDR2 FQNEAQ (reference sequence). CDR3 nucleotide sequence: TGTGCCAGCAGCTACCTCCAGGGGGCGCGGGGCTACACCTTC. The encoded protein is CASSYLQGARGYTF.

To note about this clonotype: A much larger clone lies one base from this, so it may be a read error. The CDR3 protein is CSARGDGNTEALF. CDR3 nucleotides: TGCAGTGCTAGGGGGGACGGGAACACTGAAGCTCTCTTT. This chain joins TRBV20-1 and TRBJ1-1; the D gene is possibly TRBD1 (5 bases). The CDR3 runs 13 residues. Germline CDR1 is DFQATT and CDR2 is SNEGSKA (reference sequence).

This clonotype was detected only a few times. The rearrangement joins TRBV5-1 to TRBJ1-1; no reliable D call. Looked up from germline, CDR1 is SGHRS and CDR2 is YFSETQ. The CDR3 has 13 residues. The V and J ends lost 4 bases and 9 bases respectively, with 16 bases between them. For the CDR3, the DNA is TGCGCCAGCAGCCTTCCGGGTGACCAGCAAGCTTTCTTT. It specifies CASSLPGDQQAFF.

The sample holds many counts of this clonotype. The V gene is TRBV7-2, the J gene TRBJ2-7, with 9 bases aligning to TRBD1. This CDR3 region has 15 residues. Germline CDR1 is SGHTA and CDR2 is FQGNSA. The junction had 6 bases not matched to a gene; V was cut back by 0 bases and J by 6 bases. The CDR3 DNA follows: TGTGCCAGCAGCTTAGCCGGGACAGGGACTCGCGAGCAGTACTTC. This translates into CASSLAGTGTREQYF.